This T cell receptor beta chain derives from a study of shared clonotypes between healthy human individuals (dated by TCRdb to about 2020). Looking at the study overall: A couple of women and three men aged 18 to 49 years were included in the cohort. For each donor, CD4 naive and CD4 memory were each given three plates, CD8 naive was given two plates, and CD8 memory was given one plate. To estimate repertoire size and how much clonotypes are shared between individuals, the study performed deep sequencing of blood TCR repertoires from a few healthy adults. To increase sequencing depth and limit assay-specific biases, TCR repertoire library preparation and sequencing were carried out by different laboratories using diverse techniques. Each donor's leukapheresis produced roughly between roughly 0.85 and 9.5 billion PBMCs.

TCR CDR3 regions were amplified from genomic DNA by multiplex PCR using the deep immunoSEQ assay. Genomic DNA extracted from each cell subset was distributed evenly over all wells of several immunoSEQ 96-well plates, and each plate served as one replicate. For sorted subsets, each replicate PCR was loaded with about 0.2 ug genomic DNA, equivalent to some 27,000 T cell genomes. Purified libraries were quantified with a Qubit 3.0 fluorometer, sized on a Bioanalyzer 2100, and re-quantified with the KAPA Library Quantification kit. Each immunoSEQ 96-well plate was sequenced on its own single-read 150-cycle Illumina NextSeq 550 flow cell. Turning to the authors' computational methods: Because only junctional sequences without quality scores were contained in the immunoSEQ output, filtering matching that applied to full-length reads could not be performed. Sequences were annotated with PyIR, a Python wrapper for IgBLAST v1.9, using IMGT germline references to assign V/J genes and CDR3. Any read was removed if the V/J assignment was weak (E-value above 1e-6), the CDR3 was missing, or the read contained stop codons, out-of-frame junctions, or ambiguous translated residues. V3J clonotypes were defined by identical inferred V gene, J gene, and CDR3 amino acid sequence. Percentage overlap between repertoires was computed as shared unique clonotypes divided by the size of the smaller repertoire. Repertoire richness was assessed with RTK rarefaction, the Chao1 estimator, and Recon v2.1 estimates of unobserved clonotypes. For all TCRbeta clonotypes obtained by the gDNA method from several donors, generation probabilities were computed with OLGA. TCRdb's version of the immuneACCESS table is confined to in-frame rearrangements and falls short of the full clone set. An unresolved V gene accounts for under half of the shortfall where checked; the remainder is of unknown origin. That table supplies the V and J calls and clone size; D and trimming were determined from the DNA. Here the sample has 2,500,000 or so clones; approximately 90% occur a single time. Approximately 0.39% of the sample lies in the top ten.

Donors were healthy HIV-negative adults with no recently reported acute infections or vaccinations. Every donor was a Caucasian adult residing in Nashville, Tennessee, USA. CD4+ T cells were enriched through magnetic negative selection, after which naive cells were positively selected on CD45RA and the remaining negative fraction served as the memory subset. Blood was collected by leukapheresis, and PBMCs were isolated by Ficoll-Histopaque density gradient centrifugation and then cryopreserved in liquid nitrogen vapor phase. Analytical flow cytometry was used to check the purity and quantity of every magnetically sorted T cell population. Genomic DNA was isolated from each sorted fraction and quantified by UV absorbance on a Nanodrop 2000c. V loses 6 bases, J loses 5 bases, and the germline ends lie 14 bases apart. CDR1 MNHEY and CDR2 SMNVEV are derived from the germline V gene (reference sequence). Measured from the cysteine to the phenylalanine, the CDR3 is 14 residues long. Only the CDR3 DNA is retained, 42 bases long and in frame from the first base.

A remark on this clone: This receptor's antigen is unknown. No much larger clone exists at a distance of one base, and base qualities are not known.

The paper's findings and limits, for the study overall: Because the study included a small number of donors, the genetic and exposure-history diversity represented was limited. Based on pairwise subsampling, the degree of clonotype sharing among donors was expected to be affected by sequencing depth. Sharing across a few donors was observed for approximately 4.6% of naive CD4, 3% to 4% of naive CD8, 2% to 2.5% of memory CD4, and 0.4% of memory CD8 clonotypes. Even with the large sequencing depth, rarefaction of the sorted-subset datasets indicated that sequencing was incomplete. Only blood was sampled, and tissue TCR repertoires likely differ from those in blood. Larger estimated clonotype richness was generally found for naive subsets than for memory subsets. Compared with non-shared clonotypes, the clonotypes found in all four sorted-subset donors had higher generation probabilities.

The chain is made from TRBV27 and TRBJ1-5; matching of 5 bases hints at TRBD1 as the D gene. The sequenced sample was naive CD4+ T cells from PBMCs. The cell subset or site tag for this specimen amounts to: CD45RA+ positively selected. This sequence was found in a man younger than 35 in good health. Some clones in this sample may be carry-over from other donors' samples. The DNA sequence is given as TGTGCCAGCAGGGGCCGGGACCTTTATCAGCCCCAGCATTTT. The encoded protein is CASRGRDLYQPQHF.